The text below deals with one T cell receptor (beta chain). The V and J ends lost 6 bases and 4 bases respectively, with 13 bases between them. This CDR3 region has 13 residues. Data came from immunoSEQ multiplex PCR; TCRdb stores just in-frame clones and leaves some out. In the table there are some 120,000 clones, roughly 90% of which are singletons. This entry belongs to a study of T cell responses to AZD1222 COVID-19 vaccine. The specimen comprised peripheral blood, sampled on day 0 of MenACWY control vaccination. This clonotype was obtained from an adult in good health. This chain joins TRBV12-3 or TRBV12-4 and TRBJ2-7; TRBD1 might be the D (5 bases). The CDR3 DNA follows: TGTGCCAGCAGGCCAAGGGGCGGATACGAGCAGTACTTC. Translation gives CASRPRGGYEQYF.